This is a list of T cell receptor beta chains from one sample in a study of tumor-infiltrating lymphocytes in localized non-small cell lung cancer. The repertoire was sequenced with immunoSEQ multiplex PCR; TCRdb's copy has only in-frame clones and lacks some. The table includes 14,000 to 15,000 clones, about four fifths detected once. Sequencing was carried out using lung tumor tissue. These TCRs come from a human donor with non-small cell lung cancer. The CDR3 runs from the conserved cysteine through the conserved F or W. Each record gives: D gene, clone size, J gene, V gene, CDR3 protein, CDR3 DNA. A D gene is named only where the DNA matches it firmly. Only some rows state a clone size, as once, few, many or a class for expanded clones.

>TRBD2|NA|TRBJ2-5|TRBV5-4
CASSLVSGRAGTETQYF
TGTGCCAGCAGCTTGGTGAGCGGGAGGGCCGGGACAGAGACCCAGTACTTC
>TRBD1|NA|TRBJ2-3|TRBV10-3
CAIQDRVGLTDTQYF
TGTGCCATACAGGACAGGGTCGGCCTCACAGATACGCAGTATTTT
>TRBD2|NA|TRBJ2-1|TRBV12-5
CASAGEGSINEQFF
TGTGCTAGTGCCGGGGAGGGGTCTATTAATGAGCAGTTCTTC
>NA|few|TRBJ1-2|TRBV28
CASQAGGNYGYTF
TGTGCTTCCCAAGCCGGCGGCAACTATGGCTACACCTTC
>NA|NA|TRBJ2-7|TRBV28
CASSLARNPGEQYF
TGTGCCAGCAGTTTAGCTCGGAACCCTGGCGAGCAGTACTTC
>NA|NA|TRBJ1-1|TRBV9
CASSSSTEMNTEAFF
TGTGCCAGCAGCTCCTCGACGGAGATGAACACTGAAGCTTTCTTT
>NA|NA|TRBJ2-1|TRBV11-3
CASSLGFILYNEQFF
TGTGCCAGCAGCTTAGGCTTTATACTCTACAATGAGCAGTTCTTC
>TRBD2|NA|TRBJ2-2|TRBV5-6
CASRSLAGGLTGELFF
TGTGCCAGCAGATCACTAGCGGGAGGGCTGACCGGGGAGCTGTTTTTT
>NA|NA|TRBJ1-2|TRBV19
CASSTSSTSPGYGYTF
TGTGCCAGTAGTACATCATCGACGTCTCCTGGTTATGGCTACACCTTC
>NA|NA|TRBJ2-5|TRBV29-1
CSVGYQETQYF
TGCAGCGTTGGTTACCAAGAGACCCAGTACTTC
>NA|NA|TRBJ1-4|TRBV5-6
CASCFGATNEKLFF
TGTGCCAGCTGCTTCGGAGCAACTAATGAAAAACTGTTTTTT
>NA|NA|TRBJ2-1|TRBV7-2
CASSFNRDNEQFF
TGTGCCAGCAGCTTCAACAGGGACAATGAGCAGTTCTTC
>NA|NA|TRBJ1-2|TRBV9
CASSAEIPRYGYTF
TGTGCCAGCAGCGCAGAGATCCCTCGCTATGGCTACACCTTC
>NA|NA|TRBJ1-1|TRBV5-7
CASSLCWPVTEAFF
TGTGCCAGCAGCTTGTGTTGGCCAGTCACTGAAGCTTTCTTT
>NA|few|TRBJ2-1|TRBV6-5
CASSYVGTYNEQFF
TGTGCCAGCAGTTACGTGGGGACCTACAATGAGCAGTTCTTC
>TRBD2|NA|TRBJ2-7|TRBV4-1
CASSQEGGEWASGRQYF
TGCGCCAGCAGCCAAGAAGGAGGGGAGTGGGCTAGCGGTCGGCAGTACTTC
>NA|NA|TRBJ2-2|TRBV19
CASRRTRGQGNTGELFF
TGTGCCAGTAGAAGGACTCGGGGGCAGGGGAACACCGGGGAGCTGTTTTTT
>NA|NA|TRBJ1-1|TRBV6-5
CASNPNLVNTEAFF
TGTGCCAGCAATCCCAACCTCGTGAACACTGAAGCTTTCTTT
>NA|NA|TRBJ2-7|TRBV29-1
CSVGAQGLEQYF
TGCAGCGTTGGAGCGCAAGGGCTCGAGCAGTACTTC
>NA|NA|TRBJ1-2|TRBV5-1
CASSLATGQGYTF
TGCGCCAGCAGCTTGGCCACAGGGCAAGGCTACACCTTC
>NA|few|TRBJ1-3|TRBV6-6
CASSGYSGNTIYF
TGTGCCAGCAGTGGATACTCTGGAAACACCATATATTTT
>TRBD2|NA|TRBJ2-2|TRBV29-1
CSVVSLAGVTGELFF
TGCAGCGTTGTGAGTTTAGCGGGAGTCACCGGGGAGCTGTTTTTT
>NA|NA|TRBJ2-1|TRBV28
CASSLLSGNNEQFF
TGTGCCAGCAGTTTATTATCTGGGAACAATGAGCAGTTCTTC
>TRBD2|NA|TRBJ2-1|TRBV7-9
CASSDSLAGGNEQFF
TGTGCCAGCAGCGATTCGCTAGCGGGAGGAAATGAGCAGTTCTTC
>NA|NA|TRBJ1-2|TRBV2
CASSEGGEIYGYTF
TGTGCCAGCAGTGAAGGAGGGGAGATCTATGGCTACACCTTC
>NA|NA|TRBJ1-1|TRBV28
CASSSPSWARPEAFF
TGTGCCAGCAGTTCCCCCTCATGGGCTCGACCTGAAGCTTTCTTT
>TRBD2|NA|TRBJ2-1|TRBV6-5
CASSYDGRVDNEQFF
TGTGCCAGCAGTTACGACGGGAGGGTAGACAATGAGCAGTTCTTC
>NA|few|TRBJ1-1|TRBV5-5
CASSQGLTEAFF
TGTGCCAGCAGTCAGGGTCTTACTGAAGCTTTCTTT
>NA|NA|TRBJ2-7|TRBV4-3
CASSQEYGAYEQYF
TGCGCCAGCAGCCAAGAATACGGGGCCTACGAGCAGTACTTC
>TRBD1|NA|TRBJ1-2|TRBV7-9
CASSWATGGSYGYTF
TGTGCCAGCAGCTGGGCGACAGGGGGGAGCTATGGCTACACCTTC
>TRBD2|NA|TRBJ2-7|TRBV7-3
CASSLRTSGTSYEQYF
TGTGCCAGCAGCCTCCGGACTAGCGGGACCTCCTACGAGCAGTACTTC
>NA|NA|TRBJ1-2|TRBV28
CASSLGAGNDYGYTF
TGTGCCAGCAGTTTAGGAGCTGGGAATGACTATGGCTACACCTTC
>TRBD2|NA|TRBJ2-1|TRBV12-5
CASGLSGSPNEQFF
TGTGCTAGTGGTCTAAGCGGGAGTCCCAATGAGCAGTTCTTC
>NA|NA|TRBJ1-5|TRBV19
CASHTREGRVQPQHF
TGTGCCAGTCATACTCGGGAGGGGCGCGTCCAGCCCCAGCATTTT
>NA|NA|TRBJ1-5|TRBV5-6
CASSLGGFGANQPQHF
TGTGCCAGCAGCTTAGGGGGATTTGGGGCCAATCAGCCCCAGCATTTT
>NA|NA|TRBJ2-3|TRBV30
CAWSALADTQYF
TGTGCCTGGAGTGCTTTAGCGGATACGCAGTATTTT
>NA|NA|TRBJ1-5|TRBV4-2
CASSQDNRLIQHF
TGTGCCAGCAGCCAAGATAATAGGCTAATCCAGCATTTT
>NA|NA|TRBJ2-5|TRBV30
CAWSVRVGSGSQETQYF
TGTGCCTGGAGTGTACGAGTGGGTAGCGGCAGCCAAGAGACCCAGTACTTC
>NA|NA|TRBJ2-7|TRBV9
CASSVADTAYEQYF
TGTGCCAGCAGCGTAGCCGACACCGCCTACGAGCAGTACTTC
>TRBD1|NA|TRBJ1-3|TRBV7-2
CASSLDRGTGNTIYF
TGTGCCAGCAGCTTAGACAGGGGGACTGGAAACACCATATATTTT
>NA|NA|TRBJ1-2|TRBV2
CASKREDSGYGYTF
TGTGCCAGCAAGAGAGAGGACTCAGGCTATGGCTACACCTTC
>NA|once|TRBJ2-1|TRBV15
CATSSIYGGSYNEQFF
TGTGCCACCAGCAGTATATATGGGGGATCGTACAATGAGCAGTTCTTC
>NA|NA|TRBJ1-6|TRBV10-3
CAATRDERGYNSPLHF
TGTGCCGCCACAAGGGACGAGCGAGGGTATAATTCACCCCTCCACTTT
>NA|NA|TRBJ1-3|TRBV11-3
CASSPDTRNTIYF
TGTGCCAGCAGCCCAGACACGAGAAACACCATATATTTT
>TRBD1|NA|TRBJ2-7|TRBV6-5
CASARAGGRDEQYF
TGTGCCAGCGCCAGGGCAGGGGGCAGGGACGAGCAGTACTTC
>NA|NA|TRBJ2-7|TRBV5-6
CASSHRTGREQYF
TGTGCCAGCAGCCACCGGACCGGGCGGGAGCAGTACTTC
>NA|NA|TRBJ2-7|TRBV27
CASGASEREQYF
TGTGCCAGCGGGGCCAGTGAGCGCGAGCAGTACTTC
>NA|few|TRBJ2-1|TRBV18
CASSPGQMYEFF
TGTGCCAGCTCACCAGGACAGATGTATGAGTTCTTC
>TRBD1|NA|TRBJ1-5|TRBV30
CAWKIQGAGQPQHF
TGTGCCTGGAAGATCCAGGGGGCAGGGCAGCCCCAGCATTTT
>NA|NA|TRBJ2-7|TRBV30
CAWSDRDREQYF
TGTGCCTGGAGTGACAGGGATCGCGAGCAGTACTTC
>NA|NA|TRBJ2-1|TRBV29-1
CSVDMAGSSYNEQFF
TGCAGCGTTGATATGGCGGGGAGCTCCTACAATGAGCAGTTCTTC
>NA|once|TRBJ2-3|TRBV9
CASSPFSRETRPDTQYF
TGTGCCAGCAGCCCCTTCAGCCGGGAGACTCGTCCAGATACGCAGTATTTT
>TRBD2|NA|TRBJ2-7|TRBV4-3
CASSQGGGRTSYEQYF
TGCGCCAGCAGCCAAGGGGGCGGGAGGACCTCCTACGAGCAGTACTTC
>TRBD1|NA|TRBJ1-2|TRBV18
CASSPHGQVEGYTF
TGTGCCAGCTCACCCCACGGACAGGTAGAAGGCTACACCTTC